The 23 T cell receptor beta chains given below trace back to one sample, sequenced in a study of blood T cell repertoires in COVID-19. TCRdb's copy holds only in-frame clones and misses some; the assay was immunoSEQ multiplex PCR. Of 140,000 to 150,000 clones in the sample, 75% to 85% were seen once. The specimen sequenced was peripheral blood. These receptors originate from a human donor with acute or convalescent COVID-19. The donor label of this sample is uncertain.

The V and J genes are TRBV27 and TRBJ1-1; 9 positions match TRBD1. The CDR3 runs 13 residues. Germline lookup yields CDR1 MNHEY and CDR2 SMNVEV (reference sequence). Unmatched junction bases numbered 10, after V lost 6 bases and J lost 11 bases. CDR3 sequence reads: CASRTWDRALAFF. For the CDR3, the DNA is TGTGCCAGCAGGACTTGGGACAGGGCATTGGCTTTCTTT.

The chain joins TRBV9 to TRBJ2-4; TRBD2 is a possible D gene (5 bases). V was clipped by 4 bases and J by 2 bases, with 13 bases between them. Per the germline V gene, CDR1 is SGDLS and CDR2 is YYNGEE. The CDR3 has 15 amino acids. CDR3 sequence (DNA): TGTGCCAGCAGCCCCGACGGGGTGACCAAAAACATTCAGTACTTC. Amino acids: CASSPDGVTKNIQYF.

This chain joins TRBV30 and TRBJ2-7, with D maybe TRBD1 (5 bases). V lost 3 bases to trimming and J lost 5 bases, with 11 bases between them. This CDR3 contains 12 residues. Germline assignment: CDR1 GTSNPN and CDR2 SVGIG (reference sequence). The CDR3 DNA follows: TGTGCCTGGAGGGCACCAGGGAACGAGCAGTACTTC. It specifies CAWRAPGNEQYF.

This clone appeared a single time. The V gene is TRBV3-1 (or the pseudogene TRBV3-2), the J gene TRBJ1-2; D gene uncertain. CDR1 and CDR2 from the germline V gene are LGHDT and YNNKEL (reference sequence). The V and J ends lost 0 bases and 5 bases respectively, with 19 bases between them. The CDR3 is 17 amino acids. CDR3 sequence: CASSQEAPPTGKYGYTF. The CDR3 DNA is TGTGCCAGCAGCCAAGAAGCCCCCCCGACTGGCAAGTATGGCTACACCTTC.

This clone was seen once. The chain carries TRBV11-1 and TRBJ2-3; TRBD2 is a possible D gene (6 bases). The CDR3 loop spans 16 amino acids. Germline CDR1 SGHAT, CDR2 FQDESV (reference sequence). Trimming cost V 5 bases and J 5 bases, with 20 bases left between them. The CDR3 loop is CASSPSGTFMGDTQYF. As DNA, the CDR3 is TGTGCCAGCAGCCCCTCCGGGACTTTCATGGGAGATACGCAGTATTTT.

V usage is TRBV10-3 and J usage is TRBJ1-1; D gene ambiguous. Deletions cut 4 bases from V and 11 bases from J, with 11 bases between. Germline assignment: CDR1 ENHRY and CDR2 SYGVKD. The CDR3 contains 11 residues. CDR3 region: CAISAKSSAFF. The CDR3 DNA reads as TGTGCCATCAGTGCTAAATCTTCGGCTTTCTTT.

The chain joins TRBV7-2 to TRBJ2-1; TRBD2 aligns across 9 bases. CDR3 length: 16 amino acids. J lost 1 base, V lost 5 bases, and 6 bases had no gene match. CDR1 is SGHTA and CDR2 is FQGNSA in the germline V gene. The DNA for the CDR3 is TGTGCCAGCAGCCGGTGGGGACTAGCTTCCTACAATGAGCAGTTCTTC. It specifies CASSRWGLASYNEQFF.

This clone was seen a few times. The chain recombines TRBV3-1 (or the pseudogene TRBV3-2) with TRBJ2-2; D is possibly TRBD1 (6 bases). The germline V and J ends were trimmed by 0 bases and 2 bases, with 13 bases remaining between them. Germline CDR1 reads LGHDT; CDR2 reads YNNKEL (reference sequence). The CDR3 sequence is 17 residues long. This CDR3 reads CASSQESRTVNTGELFF. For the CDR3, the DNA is TGTGCCAGCAGCCAAGAAAGTAGGACAGTCAACACCGGGGAGCTGTTTTTT.

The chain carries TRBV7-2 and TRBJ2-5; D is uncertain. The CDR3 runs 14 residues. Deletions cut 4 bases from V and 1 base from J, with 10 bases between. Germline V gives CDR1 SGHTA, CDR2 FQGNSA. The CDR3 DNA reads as TGTGCCAGCAGCTCCGGCGGCTCCCAAGAGACCCAGTACTTC. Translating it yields CASSSGGSQETQYF.

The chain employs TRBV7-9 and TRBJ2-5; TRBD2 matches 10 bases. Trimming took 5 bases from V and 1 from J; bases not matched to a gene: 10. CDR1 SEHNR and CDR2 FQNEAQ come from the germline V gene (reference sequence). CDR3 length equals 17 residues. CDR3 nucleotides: TGTGCCAGCAGCCCCTGGACTAGCGGAACCCTCCAAGAGACCCAGTACTTC. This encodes CASSPWTSGTLQETQYF.

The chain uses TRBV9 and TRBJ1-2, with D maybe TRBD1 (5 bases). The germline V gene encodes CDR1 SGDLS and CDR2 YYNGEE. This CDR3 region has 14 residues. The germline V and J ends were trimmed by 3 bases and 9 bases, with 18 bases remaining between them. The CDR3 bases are TGTGCCAGCAGCGGAGGGACGGCGGGGGTACGCTACACCTTC. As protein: CASSGGTAGVRYTF.

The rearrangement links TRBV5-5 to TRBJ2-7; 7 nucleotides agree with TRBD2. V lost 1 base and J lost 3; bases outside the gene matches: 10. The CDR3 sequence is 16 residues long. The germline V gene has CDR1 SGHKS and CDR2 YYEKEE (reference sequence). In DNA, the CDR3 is TGTGCCAGCAGCTTGTCTTCCTGGGGGGGACTCTACGAGCAGTACGTC. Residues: CASSLSSWGGLYEQYV.

The DNA of the CDR3 is TGCACCAGCGGCCGGGACAGGGTATCCTACGAGCAGTACTTC. This translates into CTSGRDRVSYEQYF. The genes are TRBV1 and TRBJ2-7; TRBD1, as called in the table, went unchecked against the DNA. TRBV1 has pseudogene status. The length of the CDR3 is 14 residues.

This CDR3 reads CASSRLQASYGYTF. CDR3 nucleotide sequence: TGTGCCAGCAGTAGGCTCCAAGCGAGCTATGGCTACACCTTC. The chain combines TRBV6-5 with TRBJ1-2; no reliable D call. The CDR3 is 14 residues long. Germline CDR1 reads MNHEY; CDR2 reads SVGAGI. The V end was cut by 5 bases, the J end by 4 bases, with 14 bases between.

The CDR3 protein is CASSLRSGYEQYV. The CDR3 DNA follows: TGTGCCAGCAGTTTAAGGTCAGGATACGAGCAGTACGTC. This chain connects TRBV2 to TRBJ2-7; D not resolved. Trimming cost V 5 bases and J 4 bases, with 12 bases left between them. The CDR3 has 13 residues. Looked up from germline, CDR1 is SNHLY and CDR2 is FYNNEI.

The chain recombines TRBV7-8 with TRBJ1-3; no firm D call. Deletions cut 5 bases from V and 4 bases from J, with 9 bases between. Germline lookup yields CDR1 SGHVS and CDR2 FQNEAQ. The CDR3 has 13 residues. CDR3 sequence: CASSLRTGNTIYF. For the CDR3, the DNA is TGTGCCAGCAGCCTCCGAACAGGAAACACCATATATTTT. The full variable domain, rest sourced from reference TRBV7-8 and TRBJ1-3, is GAGVSQSPRYKVAKRGQDVALRCDPISGHVSLFWYQQALGQGPEFLTYFQNEAQLDKSGLPSDRFFAERPEGSVSTLKIQRTQQEDSAVYLCASSLRTGNTIYFGEGSWLTVV.

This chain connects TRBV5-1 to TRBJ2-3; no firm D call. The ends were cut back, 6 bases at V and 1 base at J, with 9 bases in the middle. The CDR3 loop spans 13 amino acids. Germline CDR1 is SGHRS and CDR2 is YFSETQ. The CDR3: CASIPPGTDTQYF. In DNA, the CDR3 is TGCGCCAGCATCCCGCCGGGCACAGATACGCAGTATTTT.

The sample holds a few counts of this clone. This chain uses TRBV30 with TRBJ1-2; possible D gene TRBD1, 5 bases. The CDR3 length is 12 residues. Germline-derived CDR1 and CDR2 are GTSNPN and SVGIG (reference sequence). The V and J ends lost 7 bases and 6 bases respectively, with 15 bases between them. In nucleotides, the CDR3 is TGTGCCTCCGCAGGGTACCCGGATGGCTACACCTTC. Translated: CASAGYPDGYTF. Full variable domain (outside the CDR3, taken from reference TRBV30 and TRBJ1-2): SQTIHQWPATLVQPVGSPLSLECTVEGTSNPNLYWYRQAAGRGLQLLFYSVGIGQISSEVPQNLSASRPQDRQFILSSKKLLLSDSGFYLCASAGYPDGYTFGSGTRLTVV.

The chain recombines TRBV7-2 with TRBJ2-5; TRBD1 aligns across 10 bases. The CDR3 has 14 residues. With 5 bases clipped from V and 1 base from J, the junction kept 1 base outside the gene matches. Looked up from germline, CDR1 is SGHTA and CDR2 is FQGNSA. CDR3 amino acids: CASSRDRGQETQYF. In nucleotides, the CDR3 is TGTGCCAGCAGCCGGGACAGGGGCCAAGAGACCCAGTACTTC.

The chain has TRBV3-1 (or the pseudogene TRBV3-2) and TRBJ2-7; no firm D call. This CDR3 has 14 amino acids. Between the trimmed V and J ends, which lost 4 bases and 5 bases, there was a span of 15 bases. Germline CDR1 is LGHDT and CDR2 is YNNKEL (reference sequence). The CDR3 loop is CASSPRGEVDEQYV. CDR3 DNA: TGTGCCAGCAGCCCCCGTGGAGAAGTAGACGAGCAGTACGTC.

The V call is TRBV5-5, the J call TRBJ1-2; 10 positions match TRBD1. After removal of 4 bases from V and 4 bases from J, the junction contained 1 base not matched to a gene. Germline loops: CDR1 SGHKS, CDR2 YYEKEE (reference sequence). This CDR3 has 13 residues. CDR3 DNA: TGTGCCAGCAGCCGGACAGGGGGCTATGGCTACACCTTC. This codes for CASSRTGGYGYTF.

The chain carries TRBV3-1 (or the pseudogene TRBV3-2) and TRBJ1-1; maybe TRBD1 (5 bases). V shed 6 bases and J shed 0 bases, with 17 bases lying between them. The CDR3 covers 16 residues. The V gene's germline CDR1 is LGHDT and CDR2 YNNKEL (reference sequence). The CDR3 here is CASRLGGGGMNTEAFF. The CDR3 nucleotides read TGTGCCAGCAGACTTGGGGGGGGTGGGATGAACACTGAAGCTTTCTTT.

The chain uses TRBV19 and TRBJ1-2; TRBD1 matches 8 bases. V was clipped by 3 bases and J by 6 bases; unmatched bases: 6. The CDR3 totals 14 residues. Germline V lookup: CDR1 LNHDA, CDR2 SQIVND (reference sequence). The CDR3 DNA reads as TGTGCCAGTAGTATGGACAGGGAAGTGGATGGCTACACCTTC. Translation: CASSMDREVDGYTF.